The entry that follows covers one T cell receptor beta chain sequence. Its antigen is undetermined. This CDR3 is built from 16 residues. J lost 0 bases, V lost 4 bases, and 5 bases had no gene match. CDR1 is SGHRS and CDR2 is YFSETQ in the germline V gene. These data are taken from a study of persistence of HIV-infected CD4 T cells. About the research overall: Median time on suppressive ART was about eight years. Two participants gave one leukapheresis sample; others gave up to roughly 180 mL blood repeatedly.

Lysates of CMV-infected fibroblasts at approximately 9.6 ug/mL stimulated these cells. CD4+ T cells upregulating both CD40 ligand and CD69 were sorted as responding cells. For at least 4 years, plasma HIV-1 RNA was undetectable (<50 copies/mL). The libraries were made with immunoSEQ version 4 in survey mode. Clones were read by immunoSEQ multiplex PCR, and TCRdb kept only the in-frame ones, dropping some. The data contain 15,000 to 20,000 clones, about 61% of them singletons. The V gene is TRBV5-1, the J gene TRBJ2-1; the match to TRBD1 covers 9 bases. Specimen: CD4+ T cells sorted from PBMCs after 18-hour stimulation, collected from a patient who received antiretroviral therapy. The receptor was derived from an adult woman with HIV who was CMV-seropositive. The CDR3 bases are TGCGCCAGCAGCCCGGGACAGGGCTTCTCCTACAATGAGCAGTTCTTC. Its translation is CASSPGQGFSYNEQFF.